This TCR beta chain appears in the sequencing data of a study of blood T cell repertoires in COVID-19. With 7 bases removed from V and 2 bases from J, the gap between germline ends came to 8 bases. CDR1 and CDR2 (germline): SNHLY, FYNNEI. This CDR3 is 12 amino acids long. The protocol was immunoSEQ multiplex PCR, while the TCRdb copy is restricted to in-frame clones and leaves out a portion. The sample has fewer than 150,000 clones; about 90% are singletons. The sequence was obtained from a woman in her sixties with COVID-19, enrolled during active disease. This rearrangement joins TRBV2 to TRBJ1-2; D is uncertain. The specimen sequenced was peripheral blood. CDR3 sequence: CASKSQNYGYTF. In DNA form, the CDR3 reads TGTGCCAGCAAATCGCAGAACTATGGCTACACCTTC.